The 14 T cell receptor beta chains given below trace back to one sample, sequenced in a study of radiation and T cells in renal cell carcinoma. Documented time point: baseline pretreatment blood. Treatment here: 15 Gy SBRT to primary tumor, nephrectomy 4 weeks later. Clones were read by immunoSEQ multiplex PCR, and TCRdb kept only the in-frame ones, dropping some. Of more than 95,000 clones in the sample, around 84% are singletons; the top ten hold around 3%. Sequenced here: blood, sampled from a patient whose treatment included radiotherapy and nephrectomy. These receptor sequences come from a woman in her sixties or seventies with renal cell carcinoma.

This clone was observed once. This CDR3 is CASSQDGGGQAVLEQYF. The CDR3 region has the DNA TGCGCCAGCAGCCAAGACGGGGGTGGACAGGCGGTACTAGAGCAGTATTTT. J is TRBJ2-3 and V is TRBV4-3, with D possibly being TRBD1 (7 bases). The germline V and J ends were trimmed by 0 bases and 11 bases, with 24 bases remaining between them. Germline V CDR1 and CDR2: LGHNA, YSLEER. There are 17 residues in the CDR3.

V and J are TRBV5-1 and TRBJ1-2; D may be TRBD1 (6 bases). Trimming shortened V by 4 bases and J by 5 bases, and 15 bases separated the two germline ends. The germline gives CDR1 SGHRS, CDR2 YFSETQ. The CDR3 is made up of 14 amino acids. The chain's CDR3 is CASSAAGGGYGYTF. CDR3 coding DNA: TGCGCCAGCAGCGCGGCGGGGGGCGGGTATGGCTACACCTTC.

In nucleotides, the CDR3 is TGTGCCATCAGTGATTCGGTGGGGGACAGTTGGCAGCCCCAGCATTTT. Protein: CAISDSVGDSWQPQHF. J is TRBJ1-5 and V is TRBV10-3; TRBD1 matches 7 bases. From germline, CDR1 is ENHRY and CDR2 SYGVKD. V was clipped by 3 bases and J by 7 bases; unmatched bases: 12. CDR3 size: 16 residues.

This clone has a handful of counts. The J gene is TRBJ2-2, the V gene TRBV2, with TRBD2 identical over 12 bases. Per the germline V gene, CDR1 is SNHLY and CDR2 is FYNNEI. Trimming cost V 6 bases and J 6 bases; bases outside gene matches: 5. This CDR3 comprises 15 residues. CDR3 in amino acids: CASRTLAGGPGELFF. The CDR3 DNA is TGTGCCAGCAGAACCCTAGCGGGGGGGCCCGGGGAGCTGTTTTTT.

This clone has more than one count but fewer than ten. The rearrangement uses TRBV5-1 and TRBJ1-1; D gene ambiguous. Trimming stripped 0 bases from V and 4 bases from J, with 7 bases between. The germline V gene encodes CDR1 SGHRS and CDR2 YFSETQ. The CDR3 has 13 amino acids. CDR3 sequence: CASSLAQSTEAFF. The CDR3 DNA reads as TGCGCCAGCAGCTTGGCCCAGAGCACTGAAGCTTTCTTT.

The chain has TRBV5-1 and TRBJ2-3; TRBD2 matches 12 bases. Germline loops: CDR1 SGHRS, CDR2 YFSETQ. The CDR3 covers 16 residues. Trimming cost V 3 bases and J 4 bases; bases outside gene matches: 6. This CDR3 reads CASSSTLAGGADTQYF. CDR3 in DNA: TGCGCCAGCAGCTCAACACTAGCGGGAGGAGCAGATACGCAGTATTTT.

This clone was seen once. The chain combines TRBV6-1 with TRBJ1-3; D remains unclear. V lost 8 bases to trimming and J lost 0 bases, with 11 bases between them. The CDR3 sequence is 14 residues long. Per the germline V gene, CDR1 is MNHNS and CDR2 is SASEGT. The CDR3 loop reads CASRPGLSGNTIYF. CDR3 sequence (DNA): TGTGCCAGCCGACCAGGCCTCTCTGGAAACACCATATATTTT.

This chain uses TRBV18 with TRBJ2-5, with 13 bases identical to TRBD2. This CDR3 has 16 amino acids. Trimming cost V 3 bases and J 4 bases; bases outside gene matches: 5. CDR1 and CDR2 from the germline V gene are KGHSH and LQKENI. The CDR3 loop is CASSPGGLAGLETQYF. The CDR3 nucleotides are TGTGCCAGCTCACCGGGGGGACTAGCGGGACTAGAGACCCAGTACTTC.

This chain links TRBV2 with TRBJ1-2, with D unclear. The CDR3 is made up of 11 amino acids. The V and J ends lost 8 bases and 3 bases respectively, with 7 bases between them. Germline V CDR1 and CDR2: SNHLY, FYNNEI. This chain's CDR3 is CASCSYYGYTF. In DNA form, the CDR3 reads TGTGCCAGCTGCAGCTACTATGGCTACACCTTC.

This sequence joins TRBV4-3 and TRBJ2-2; unclear D gene. Germline V CDR1 and CDR2: LGHNA, YSLEER. The CDR3 consists of 12 residues. The germline V and J ends were trimmed by 3 bases and 1 base, with 0 bases remaining between them. This CDR3 reads CASSQNTGELFF. In DNA, the CDR3 is TGCGCCAGCAGCCAGAACACCGGGGAGCTGTTTTTT.

This clone was observed once. The V gene is TRBV27, the J gene TRBJ2-2; TRBD1 agrees at 10 bases. There are 16 residues in the CDR3. Losses at the gene ends were 6 bases for V and 0 bases for J; bases not matched to a gene: 4. Germline V gene sequence: CDR1 MNHEY, CDR2 SMNVEV (reference sequence). DNA for the CDR3: TGTGCCAGCAGACTTGGACAGGGGGCGAACACCGGGGAGCTGTTTTTT. As protein: CASRLGQGANTGELFF.

The gene calls are TRBV12-5 and TRBJ2-3, with D unresolved. This CDR3 region has 14 residues. Trimming left V 0 bases short and J 4 bases short, with 8 bases between. The germline gives CDR1 LGHNT, CDR2 FRNRAP. This CDR3 reads CASGLVSPPDTQYF. Here the CDR3 DNA reads TGTGCTAGTGGTTTGGTAAGCCCCCCAGATACGCAGTATTTT.

This clone was picked up a small number of times. The V call is TRBV23-1, the J call TRBJ1-5; D uncertain. TRBV23-1 is an ORF; its function is uncertain. Trimming pared 5 bases from V and 7 bases from J, leaving 3 bases between. The CDR3 contains 10 residues. CDR3 DNA: TGCGCCAGCAGTTGGCAGCCCCAGCATTTT. It encodes CASSWQPQHF.

CDR3 coding DNA: TGTGCCAGCAGTGGGAGACTAGCGACGAGCTCCTACGAGCAGTACTTC. It yields the protein CASSGRLATSSYEQYF. The chain combines TRBV6-1 with TRBJ2-7; 8 bases match TRBD2. Trimming at V came to 4 bases and at J to 0 bases, leaving 8 bases not matched to a gene. The CDR3 contains 16 residues. Germline CDR1 reads MNHNS; CDR2 reads SASEGT.